The rows below give T cell receptor beta chains drawn from one sample of a study of vaccination effects on CD4 cells after COVID-19. What these receptors recognize is not known. Data came from immunoSEQ multiplex PCR; TCRdb stores just in-frame clones and leaves some out. The sample yields 11,000 to 15,000 clones, over 60% seen once. This specimen was CD4+ T cells from PBMCs cultured with HCoV-229E spike peptides, taken before COVID-19 vaccination. The receptors were gathered from a human donor who received a COVID-19 vaccine. Each CDR3 is given without its conserved first and last residue. Each record gives: clone size, J gene, V gene, CDR3 protein. Only part of the rows carry a size: once, few, many, or a class if the clone is expanded.

size: .
J: TRBJ2-3
V: TRBV7-9
CDR3: ASSQGGGPTDTQY

size: .
J: TRBJ1-1
V: TRBV27
CDR3: ASSLSGTGGKNTEAF

size: .
J: TRBJ1-1
V: TRBV6-5
CDR3: ASSYNGGANTEAF

size: .
J: TRBJ1-2
V: TRBV15
CDR3: ATSRLGAGYGYT

size: .
J: TRBJ2-7
V: TRBV5-5
CDR3: ASSLYDSVTYEQY

size: few
J: TRBJ1-2
V: TRBV20-1
CDR3: SASGQGRA

size: .
J: TRBJ2-2
V: TRBV3-1/TRBV3-2
CDR3: ASSRELADTGELF

size: .
J: TRBJ2-7
V: TRBV6-6
CDR3: ASSYSNLEGEQY

size: .
J: TRBJ2-2
V: TRBV29-1
CDR3: SVAPGGNTGELF

size: few
J: TRBJ2-2
V: TRBV3-1/TRBV3-2
CDR3: ASSPMRGTGELF

size: .
J: TRBJ1-5
V: TRBV4-1
CDR3: ASSLGQGADQPQH

size: .
J: TRBJ1-2
V: TRBV28
CDR3: ASSPFAFGYT

size: .
J: TRBJ1-2
V: TRBV30
CDR3: ACVGDRDRPYGYT

size: .
J: TRBJ2-1
V: TRBV7-2
CDR3: ASTLGLAGVVEQF

size: once
J: TRBJ2-1
V: TRBV5-1
CDR3: ASRTTGGANYNEQF

size: .
J: TRBJ1-3
V: TRBV7-8
CDR3: ASSLEEGSGNTIY

size: .
J: TRBJ2-7
V: TRBV7-3
CDR3: ASSLMGRGYEQY

size: .
J: TRBJ2-1
V: TRBV10-3
CDR3: AISGLRNRFYNEQF

size: .
J: TRBJ2-7
V: TRBV18
CDR3: ASSVQGGLSYEQY

size: .
J: TRBJ1-5
V: TRBV7-8
CDR3: ASSLSRTGVQPQH

size: .
J: TRBJ1-6
V: TRBV18
CDR3: ATSPGGGNSPLH

size: .
J: TRBJ1-3
V: TRBV4-1
CDR3: ASSQGTGLGNTIY

size: .
J: TRBJ1-2
V: TRBV6-5
CDR3: ASYRPGFKYGYT

size: .
J: TRBJ2-7
V: TRBV7-9
CDR3: ASSPTTSTQGFSSYEQY

size: .
J: TRBJ1-1
V: TRBV20-1
CDR3: SARVPSEAF

size: once
J: TRBJ2-3
V: TRBV3-1/TRBV3-2
CDR3: ASSQFPGTQY

size: .
J: TRBJ1-4
V: TRBV7-9
CDR3: ASSQGQYEKLF

size: .
J: TRBJ2-7
V: TRBV18
CDR3: ASSPPARDYEQY

size: .
J: TRBJ1-2
V: TRBV7-2
CDR3: ASSSGTGNYGYT

size: .
J: TRBJ1-5
V: TRBV10-3
CDR3: AISDASNQPQH

size: .
J: TRBJ1-6
V: TRBV21-1
CDR3: ASSKWGVGDSPLH

size: .
J: TRBJ1-1
V: TRBV11-2
CDR3: ASSARRGGNTEAF

size: .
J: TRBJ1-1
V: TRBV5-6
CDR3: ASSLQGDTEAF

size: .
J: TRBJ2-5
V: TRBV4-1
CDR3: ASSQDWPQPRETQY

size: once
J: TRBJ1-6
V: TRBV30
CDR3: AWSVGGSGSPLH

size: once
J: TRBJ2-7
V: TRBV27
CDR3: ASRRRVAPGLAGGEGYEQY

size: .
J: TRBJ1-3
V: TRBV7-9
CDR3: ASSSPDGNGNTIY

size: .
J: TRBJ2-1
V: TRBV12-3/TRBV12-4
CDR3: ASSLREGEQF

size: .
J: TRBJ1-5
V: TRBV3-1/TRBV3-2
CDR3: ASSQDSEFGLANQPQH

size: .
J: TRBJ1-3
V: TRBV28
CDR3: ASSGPGQISGNTIY

size: .
J: TRBJ1-3
V: TRBV30
CDR3: AWISRWGPNTIY

size: .
J: TRBJ1-1
V: TRBV15
CDR3: ATSRDWTGGANTEAF

size: .
J: TRBJ2-7
V: TRBV29-1
CDR3: SVFTGVSYEQY

size: .
J: TRBJ2-1
V: TRBV2
CDR3: ASSEEGSSYNEQF

size: once
J: TRBJ1-5
V: TRBV28
CDR3: ASSQGQPNQPQH

size: .
J: TRBJ1-5
V: TRBV6-6
CDR3: ASSPTGAGGNQPQH

size: .
J: TRBJ1-2
V: TRBV5-1
CDR3: ASSLGANYGYT

size: .
J: TRBJ2-4
V: TRBV7-2
CDR3: ASSLAGLAGNIQY

size: .
J: TRBJ2-7
V: TRBV28
CDR3: ASSNYLGEQY

size: few
J: TRBJ1-2
V: TRBV2
CDR3: ASSEGRDRGRGT

size: .
J: TRBJ1-6
V: TRBV20-1
CDR3: SASLNGPLNSPLH

size: .
J: TRBJ1-2
V: TRBV2
CDR3: ASSEAGGAISGYT

size: .
J: TRBJ1-3
V: TRBV6-5
CDR3: ASGFGNTIY

size: .
J: TRBJ2-2
V: TRBV7-2
CDR3: ASSLDGGTGELF

size: .
J: TRBJ1-6
V: TRBV30
CDR3: AWSFSEGRVSPLH

size: .
J: TRBJ1-2
V: TRBV2
CDR3: ASSEVGSTNYGYT

size: .
J: TRBJ1-2
V: TRBV10-2
CDR3: ASSPGTNYGYT

size: .
J: TRBJ2-2
V: TRBV19
CDR3: ASGQGRVGKLDTGELF

size: once
J: TRBJ1-2
V: TRBV5-4
CDR3: ASSDQGNYGYT

size: .
J: TRBJ1-1
V: TRBV6-5
CDR3: ASSSWTGGGTEAF